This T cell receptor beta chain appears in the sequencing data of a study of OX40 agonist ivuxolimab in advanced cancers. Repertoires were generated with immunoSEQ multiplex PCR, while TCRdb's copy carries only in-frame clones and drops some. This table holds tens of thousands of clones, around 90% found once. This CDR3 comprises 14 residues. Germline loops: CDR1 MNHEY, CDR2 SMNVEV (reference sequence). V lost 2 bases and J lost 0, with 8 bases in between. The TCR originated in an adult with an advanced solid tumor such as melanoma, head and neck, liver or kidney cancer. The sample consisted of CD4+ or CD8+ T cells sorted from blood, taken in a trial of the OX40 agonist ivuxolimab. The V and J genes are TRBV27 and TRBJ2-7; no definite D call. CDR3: CASSLRYSSYEQYF. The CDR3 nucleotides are TGTGCCAGCAGTTTAAGATACAGCTCCTACGAGCAGTACTTC.